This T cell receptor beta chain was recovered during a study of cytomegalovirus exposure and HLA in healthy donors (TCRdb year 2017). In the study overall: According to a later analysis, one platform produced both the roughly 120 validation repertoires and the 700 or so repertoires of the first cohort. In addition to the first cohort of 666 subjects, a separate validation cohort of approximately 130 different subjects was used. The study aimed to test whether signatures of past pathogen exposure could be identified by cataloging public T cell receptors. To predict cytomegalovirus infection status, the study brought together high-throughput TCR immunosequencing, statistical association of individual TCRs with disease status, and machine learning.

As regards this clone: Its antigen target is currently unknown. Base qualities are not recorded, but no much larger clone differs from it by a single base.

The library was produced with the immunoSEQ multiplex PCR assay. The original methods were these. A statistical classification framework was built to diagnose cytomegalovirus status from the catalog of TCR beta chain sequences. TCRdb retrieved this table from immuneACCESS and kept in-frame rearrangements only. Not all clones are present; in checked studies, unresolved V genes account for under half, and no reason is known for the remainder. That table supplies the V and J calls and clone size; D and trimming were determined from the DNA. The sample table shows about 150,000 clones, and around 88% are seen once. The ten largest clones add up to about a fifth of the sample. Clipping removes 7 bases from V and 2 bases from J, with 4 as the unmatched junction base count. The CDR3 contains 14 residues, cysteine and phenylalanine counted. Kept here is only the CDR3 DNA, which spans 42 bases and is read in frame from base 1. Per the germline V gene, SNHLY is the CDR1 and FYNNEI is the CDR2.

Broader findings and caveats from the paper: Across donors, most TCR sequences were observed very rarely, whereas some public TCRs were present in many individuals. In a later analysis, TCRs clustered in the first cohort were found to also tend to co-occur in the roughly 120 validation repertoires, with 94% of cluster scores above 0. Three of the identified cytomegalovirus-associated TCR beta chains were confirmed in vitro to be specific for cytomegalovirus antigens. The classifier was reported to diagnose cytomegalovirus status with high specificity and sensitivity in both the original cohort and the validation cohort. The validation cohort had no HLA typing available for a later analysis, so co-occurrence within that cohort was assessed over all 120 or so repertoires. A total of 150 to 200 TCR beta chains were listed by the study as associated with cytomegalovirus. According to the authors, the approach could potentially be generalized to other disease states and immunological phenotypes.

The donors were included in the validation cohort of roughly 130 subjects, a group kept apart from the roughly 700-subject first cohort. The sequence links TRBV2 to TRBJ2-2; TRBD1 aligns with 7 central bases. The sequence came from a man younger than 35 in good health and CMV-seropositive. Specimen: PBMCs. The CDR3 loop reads CASKRQGNTGELFF. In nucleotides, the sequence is TGTGCCAGCAAGAGACAGGGTAACACCGGGGAGCTGTTTTTT. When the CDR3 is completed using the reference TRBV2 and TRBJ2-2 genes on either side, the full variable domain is EPEVTQTPSHQVTQMGQEVILRCVPISNHLYFYWYRQILGQKVEFLVSFYNNEISEKSEIFDDQFSVERPDGSNFTLKIRSTKLEDSAMYFCASKRQGNTGELFFGEGSRLTVL.